The 5 T cell receptor beta chains listed next were all sequenced from one sample in a study of T-cell reconstitution after alpha-beta-depleted transplantation in children. Unique molecular identifiers featured in how the TCRbeta library was prepared. TCRdb re-called the PCR reads through MiXCR, storing one row per CDR3 protein. The sample lists 450,000 to 600,000 distinct CDR3 sequences, roughly 13% occurring once. Material: PBMCs, mostly from graft donor cells, obtained 360 days after TCRalphabeta/CD19-depleted stem cell transplant. These receptors all stem from a male patient younger than 18 who had a stem cell transplant for acute myeloid leukemia, so the T cells may come from the graft donor.

The chain couples TRBV6-2 or TRBV6-3 to TRBJ2-7, with 12 bases matching TRBD2. The CDR3 runs 15 residues. Germline CDR1 MNHEY, CDR2 SVGEGT. Trimming at V came to 4 bases and at J to 3 bases, leaving 4 bases not matched to a gene. CDR3 in amino acids: CASSSLAGGVYEQYF. The CDR3 DNA reads TGTGCCAGCAGTTCTCTAGCGGGAGGGGTCTACGAGCAGTACTTC.

On this clonotype: A clone one base away is much larger, so this may be a read error. This chain links TRBV12-3 or TRBV12-4 with TRBJ2-7; 8 bases match TRBD2. CDR3 length: 16 amino acids. V lost 3 bases, J lost 0 bases, and 7 bases stayed unmatched. DNA for the CDR3: TGTGCCAGCAGTTTGGGGGGACTAGGGAGCTCCTACGAGCAGTACTTC. Protein product: CASSLGGLGSSYEQYF.

V and J are TRBV4-3 and TRBJ2-7; D unresolved. This CDR3 is built from 13 residues. In germline, CDR1 is LGHNA, CDR2 YSLEER. Trimming removed 0 bases at V and 6 bases at J, with 9 bases between. The CDR3 DNA reads TGCGCCAGCAGCCAAGATCATCCGTTCGAGCAGTACTTC. It codes for CASSQDHPFEQYF.

This clonotype was counted at least ten times. The V and J genes are TRBV2 and TRBJ2-1; possible D gene TRBD2, 6 bases. Germline CDR1 is SNHLY and CDR2 is FYNNEI. The CDR3 extends over 15 amino acids. V dropped 3 bases and J dropped 0 bases, with 9 bases sitting between them. The CDR3 bases are TGTGCCAGCAGTGAGAGTAGCGGCTCCTACAATGAGCAGTTCTTC. Translation: CASSESSGSYNEQFF.

This clonotype has just a few counts. CDR3 nucleotides: TGTGCCAGCAGTGTAAAGGGACTAGCGGCACCCTACGAGCAGTACTTC. Its translation: CASSVKGLAAPYEQYF. V usage is TRBV2 and J usage is TRBJ2-7; 11 positions match TRBD2. Germline-derived CDR1 and CDR2 are SNHLY and FYNNEI. There are 16 residues in the CDR3. V was pared by 4 bases and J by 2 bases, with 7 bases of the junction left unmatched.